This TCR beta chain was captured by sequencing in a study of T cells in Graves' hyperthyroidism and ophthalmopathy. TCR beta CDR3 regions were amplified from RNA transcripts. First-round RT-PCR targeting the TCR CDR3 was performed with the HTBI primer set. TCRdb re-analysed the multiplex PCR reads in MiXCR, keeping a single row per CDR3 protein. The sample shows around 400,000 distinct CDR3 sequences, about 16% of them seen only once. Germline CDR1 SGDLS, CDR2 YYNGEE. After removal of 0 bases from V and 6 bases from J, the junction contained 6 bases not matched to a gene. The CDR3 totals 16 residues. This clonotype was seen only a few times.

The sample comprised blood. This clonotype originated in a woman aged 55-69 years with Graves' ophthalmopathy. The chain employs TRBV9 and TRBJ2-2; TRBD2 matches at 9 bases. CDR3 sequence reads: CASSVAAGGRAGELFF. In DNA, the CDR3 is TGTGCCAGCAGCGTAGCCGCGGGGGGGAGGGCCGGGGAGCTGTTTTTT.